A single sample is the source of the 4 T cell receptor beta chains below, sequenced in a study of vaccination and CD4 T cells after COVID-19. Specified treatment: roughly ten-day PBMC culture with coronavirus spike peptide pools or control peptides (ViraFEST assay). Scientists ran DNA taken from cultured CD4+ T cells through the Oncomine TCR Beta short-read assay for sequencing. Via MiXCR, TCRdb re-called the PCR reads, giving one row per CDR3 protein. The sample has around 5,400 distinct CDR3 sequences; 35% to 50% are singletons. Antigens for these TCRs are unknown. Source material: CD4+ T cells from blood, cultured in vitro. The receptors stem from a human donor who had recovered from COVID-19.

The genes are TRBV20-1 and TRBJ1-1; the D is unclear. Germline V gives CDR1 DFQATT, CDR2 SNEGSKA (reference sequence). The CDR3 is 12 residues long. V was shortened by 0 bases and J by 7 bases, with 9 bases between the two germline ends. The CDR3 DNA reads TGCAGTGCTAGAGATGGGTTCAATGAAGCTTTCTTT. Amino acids: CSARDGFNEAFF.

This clonotype was found once. The chain links TRBV18 to TRBJ1-2, with a weak D call TRBD1 (6 bases). V shed 2 bases and J shed 2 bases, with 6 bases lying between them. The germline CDR1 and CDR2 sequences are KGHSH and LQKENI. CDR3 size: 13 residues. DNA for the CDR3: TGTGCCAGCTCACCAGGGGGCAACTATGGCTACACCTTC. Its translation: CASSPGGNYGYTF. The complete variable domain, with remaining parts taken from reference TRBV18 and TRBJ1-2, reads NAGVMQNPRHLVRRRGQEARLRCSPMKGHSHVYWYRQLPEEGLKFMVYLQKENIIDESGMPKERFSAEFPKEGPSILRIQQVVRGDSAAYFCASSPGGNYGYTFGSGTRLTVV.

This clonotype was observed once. V and J are TRBV18 and TRBJ2-2; 7 bases agree with TRBD1. Germline-derived CDR1 and CDR2 are KGHSH and LQKENI. Germline trimming cut 2 bases from V and 0 bases from J; bases unmatched to any gene: 12. The CDR3 length is 19 residues. CDR3 residues: CASSPFVGQVTTNTGELFF. For the CDR3, the DNA is TGTGCCAGCTCACCATTCGTAGGACAGGTCACAACGAACACCGGGGAGCTGTTTTTT.

The genes are TRBV20-1 and TRBJ2-7; 13 positions match TRBD2. The CDR3 has 19 residues. The junction had 13 bases not matched to a gene; V was cut back by 0 bases and J by 2 bases. Germline V gene lookup returns CDR1 DFQATT and CDR2 SNEGSKA (reference sequence). CDR3 sequence reads: CSARDNSGLAGSRPYEQYF. The CDR3 nucleotides read TGCAGTGCTAGAGATAATTCGGGACTAGCGGGGTCCCGTCCCTACGAGCAGTACTTC.